This T cell receptor (beta chain) appears in the sequencing data of a study of blood T cells in healthy people across ages. A second PCR of roughly 7 to 11 cycles used a sample-barcoded 5' primer and a J-beta primer mix. Each sample provided no less than 3 million CDR3-containing paired-end reads. One entry per CDR3 protein, called by TCRdb with MiXCR from the 5' RACE reads. The top ten hold roughly 24% of the sample, which has hundreds of thousands of distinct CDR3 sequences, more than 50% seen once. This clonotype was detected only a few times. Sequencing was performed on blood. This receptor was taken from a middle-aged man in good health.

CDR3 residues: CSVHDSSGGNQYF. CDR3 coding DNA: TGCAGCGTACACGACTCTAGCGGGGGGAACCAGTACTTC. The rearrangement links TRBV29-1 to TRBJ2-5; 11 positions agree with TRBD2. Germline lookup yields CDR1 SQVTM and CDR2 ANQGSEA. Trimming took 6 bases from V and 10 from J; bases not matched to a gene: 10. This CDR3 region has 13 residues.